The following is a T cell receptor beta chain sequence with its context. The target antigen is unknown. This specimen comes from a study of cytomegalovirus exposure and HLA in healthy donors. General study findings and limits: Cytomegalovirus-associated TCR beta chains were listed, numbering some 150.

This table comes from immunoSEQ multiplex PCR, and its TCRdb copy is limited to in-frame clones, with some not included. The sample contains roughly 150,000 clones, more than 75% of which appear only once. The CDR3 length is 15 residues. Trimming took 6 bases from V and 4 from J; bases not matched to a gene: 5. The germline V gene has CDR1 MNHEY and CDR2 SVGAGI. This sequence was found in a man aged 18 to 30 in good health and CMV-seronegative. The V gene is TRBV6-5, the J gene TRBJ2-1; TRBD2 matches 11 bases. The sequenced material came from PBMCs. The CDR3 coding sequence is TGTGCCAGCAGGCAGACTAGCGGGAAATACAATGAGCAGTTCTTC. This translates into CASRQTSGKYNEQFF.